Listed here are 4 T cell receptor beta chains from one sample, sequenced in a study of T cell repertoires in cytomegalovirus infection. TCRdb reanalysed the reads using MiXCR and keeps one entry per CDR3 protein. This sample has 150,000 to 160,000 distinct CDR3 sequences, with around 22% found just once. Input material: PBMCs. The receptors were sampled from a human donor in good health (CMV status not recorded). Some clones in this sample may be carry-over from other donors' samples.

The CDR3 protein is CATEGRLAGGGSYNEQFF. DNA of the CDR3: TGTGCCACAGAGGGTAGACTAGCGGGAGGGGGATCCTACAATGAGCAGTTCTTC. V usage is TRBV19 and J usage is TRBJ2-1, with 14 bases matching TRBD2. This CDR3 is 18 amino acids long. The V gene end was trimmed by 10 bases and the J gene end by 1 base; junction bases not matched to a gene: 12. Germline CDR1 reads LNHDA; CDR2 reads SQIVND (reference sequence). The whole variable domain, remainder taken from reference TRBV19 and TRBJ2-1, is DGGITQSPKYLFRKEGQNVTLSCEQNLNHDAMYWYRQDPGQGLRLIYYSQIVNDFQKGDIAEGYSVSREKKESFPLTVTSAQKNPTAFYLCATEGRLAGGGSYNEQFFGPGTRLTVL.

The J gene is TRBJ1-2, the V gene TRBV11-2; 7 bases match TRBD1. CDR3 length: 12 amino acids. The germline gives CDR1 SGHAT, CDR2 FQNNGV. Trimming at V came to 5 bases and at J to 7 bases, leaving 4 bases not matched to a gene. The CDR3 reads CASSHDRVGYTF. CDR3 in DNA: TGTGCCAGCAGCCACGACAGGGTTGGCTACACCTTC.

This clonotype came up a few times. This sequence joins TRBV7-9 and TRBJ1-1; TRBD1 agrees at 7 bases. Looked up from germline, CDR1 is SEHNR and CDR2 is FQNEAQ (reference sequence). The CDR3 sequence is 14 residues long. Unmatched junction bases numbered 6, after V lost 6 bases and J lost 2 bases. The CDR3 DNA reads as TGTGCCAGCAGTCGGACAGGTGTTAACACTGAAGCTTTCTTT. Protein: CASSRTGVNTEAFF.

This clonotype was detected a few times. V and J are TRBV5-6 and TRBJ1-6; D uncertain. Trimming removed 1 base at V and 10 bases at J, with 6 bases between. Germline V lookup: CDR1 SGHDT, CDR2 YYEEEE. CDR3 length: 12 residues. CDR3 in DNA: TGTGCCAGCAGCTTGAAGCGGTCACCCCTCCACTTT. Amino acid sequence: CASSLKRSPLHF.